The rows below give T cell receptor beta chains drawn from one sample of a study of blood T cell repertoires in COVID-19. Sequencing was performed with immunoSEQ multiplex PCR; in TCRdb, only in-frame clones are kept and a portion is missing. Among over 150,000 clones, approximately 85% were seen once, and the ten largest hold 5% to 7.5%. Specimen: PBMCs or T cells enriched from blood (not recorded which). The source is a man aged 40-50 years who had recovered from COVID-19. Both conserved end residues are part of each CDR3. A D gene is named only where the DNA matches it firmly. Size is omitted from some rows. Given values are once, few, many or a class for expanded clones.

DNA: TGTGCCAGCAGTCCCAAGGGGGCGCGAGGAAACACCATATATTTT; CDR3: CASSPKGARGNTIYF; D: TRBD1; V: TRBV2; size: NA; J: TRBJ1-3
DNA: TGTGCCAGCAACAGGCAAAACAATCAGCCCCAGCATTTT; CDR3: CASNRQNNQPQHF; D: NA; V: TRBV6-5; size: NA; J: TRBJ1-5
DNA: TGTGCCATCAGCGATGGACTAGCGGGAGGATTGGATACGCAGTATTTT; CDR3: CAISDGLAGGLDTQYF; D: TRBD2; V: TRBV10-3; size: few; J: TRBJ2-3
DNA: TGTGCCAGCTACAGGGGGTCGGCGGGCACTGAAGCTTTCTTT; CDR3: CASYRGSAGTEAFF; D: TRBD1; V: TRBV28; size: NA; J: TRBJ1-1
DNA: TGTGCCAGCAGCTCCGGACAGGTACAAGAGACCCAGTACTTC; CDR3: CASSSGQVQETQYF; D: TRBD1; V: TRBV13; size: NA; J: TRBJ2-5
DNA: TGTGCCAGCGACAGGGAAAATTCACCCCTCCACTTT; CDR3: CASDRENSPLHF; D: TRBD1; V: TRBV7-9; size: NA; J: TRBJ1-6
DNA: TGTGCCAGCTCACCCAACAGCTCTGGAAACACCATATATTTT; CDR3: CASSPNSSGNTIYF; D: NA; V: TRBV18; size: once; J: TRBJ1-3
DNA: TGTGCCAGCAGTTATACTATAGCGGGAGGGCAGAACGAGCAGTACTTC; CDR3: CASSYTIAGGQNEQYF; D: TRBD2; V: TRBV2; size: once; J: TRBJ2-7
DNA: TGTGCCAGCAGGCTCCACGGGGGAGGCTACACCTTC; CDR3: CASRLHGGGYTF; D: NA; V: TRBV6-5; size: few; J: TRBJ1-2
DNA: TGTGCCAGCAGCCAAGACACTCCGGGGGACGAGCCCCAGCATTTT; CDR3: CASSQDTPGDEPQHF; D: NA; V: TRBV4-2; size: NA; J: TRBJ1-5
DNA: TGTGCCTGGAGCCCCCCCGGGGGCGAGCAGTACTTC; CDR3: CAWSPPGGEQYF; D: NA; V: TRBV30; size: NA; J: TRBJ2-7
DNA: TGTGCCAGCGGGATGCCTCCCCTTTCGAACACTGAAGCTTTCTTT; CDR3: CASGMPPLSNTEAFF; D: NA; V: TRBV19; size: NA; J: TRBJ1-1
DNA: TGTGCCAGCAGTTTTGGGCAAAGCTACGAGCAGTACTTC; CDR3: CASSFGQSYEQYF; D: NA; V: TRBV27; size: NA; J: TRBJ2-7
DNA: TGTGCCAGCAGCGTTAGTACTAACACTGAAGCTTTCTTT; CDR3: CASSVSTNTEAFF; D: NA; V: TRBV9; size: NA; J: TRBJ1-1
DNA: TGTGCCAGCAGCTTAACGAAACAGGACGAGCAGTACTTC; CDR3: CASSLTKQDEQYF; D: NA; V: TRBV7-3; size: NA; J: TRBJ2-7
DNA: TGCAGCGCCTCCCATGGAGGGACAGGAGCCTACGAGCAGTACTTC; CDR3: CSASHGGTGAYEQYF; D: TRBD1; V: TRBV29-1; size: NA; J: TRBJ2-7
DNA: TGTGCCAGTAGTATAGGGAGGGAAGCTCAGCCCCAGCATTTT; CDR3: CASSIGREAQPQHF; D: NA; V: TRBV19; size: NA; J: TRBJ1-5
DNA: TGCGCCAGCAGCTCCGACAGATCCTACGAGCAGTACTTC; CDR3: CASSSDRSYEQYF; D: NA; V: TRBV5-1; size: NA; J: TRBJ2-7
DNA: TGTGCCAGCAGGGCACCGGGACAGGGGAATTCACCCCTCCACTTT; CDR3: CASRAPGQGNSPLHF; D: TRBD1; V: TRBV6-5; size: once; J: TRBJ1-6
DNA: TGTGCCAGCAGCCAAGATCTCGGCAGACTCATATATTTT; CDR3: CASSQDLGRLIYF; D: NA; V: TRBV14; size: once; J: TRBJ1-3
DNA: TGTGCCAGCTTAGGGACAAACTCGAACACTGAAGCTTTCTTT; CDR3: CASLGTNSNTEAFF; D: NA; V: TRBV27; size: NA; J: TRBJ1-1
DNA: TGTGCCTGGAGCGATCAGCGCACTGAAGCTTTCTTT; CDR3: CAWSDQRTEAFF; D: NA; V: TRBV30; size: NA; J: TRBJ1-1
DNA: TGTGCCAGCAGCACGGACAGGGGGGAGTCTGGCTACACCTTC; CDR3: CASSTDRGESGYTF; D: TRBD1; V: TRBV11-1; size: once; J: TRBJ1-2
DNA: TGTGCCATCAGCCGGGGACAGGACGAGCAGTACTTC; CDR3: CAISRGQDEQYF; D: TRBD1; V: TRBV10-3; size: few; J: TRBJ2-7
DNA: TGTGCCAGCAGCTTAGCCGGACAGGGGAGGGAAAAACTGTTTTTT; CDR3: CASSLAGQGREKLFF; D: TRBD1; V: TRBV7-9; size: NA; J: TRBJ1-4
DNA: TGTGCCAGCAGCGGAATAGCGGCTACAGATACGCAGTATTTT; CDR3: CASSGIAATDTQYF; D: NA; V: TRBV9; size: NA; J: TRBJ2-3
DNA: TGTGCCAGCAGTTTGTTGGGGGGACCGGACTACGAGCAGTACTTC; CDR3: CASSLLGGPDYEQYF; D: NA; V: TRBV28; size: NA; J: TRBJ2-7
DNA: TGTGCCACCAGCACAGGGGAGGAGACCCAGTACTTC; CDR3: CATSTGEETQYF; D: NA; V: TRBV15; size: NA; J: TRBJ2-5
DNA: TGCGCCAGCAGCTTGGAGCAGGGCCCGCGTTACGAGCAGTACTTC; CDR3: CASSLEQGPRYEQYF; D: NA; V: TRBV5-1; size: NA; J: TRBJ2-7
DNA: TGTGCCAGCACCCCTGGACTAGCGGGAGTAGAGACCCAGTACTTC; CDR3: CASTPGLAGVETQYF; D: TRBD2; V: TRBV9; size: NA; J: TRBJ2-5
DNA: TGTGCCAGCAGCCTCCTACGGGGGGGCGTAACAGATACGCAGTATTTT; CDR3: CASSLLRGGVTDTQYF; D: TRBD2; V: TRBV3-1/TRBV3-2; size: NA; J: TRBJ2-3
DNA: TGTGCCTGGAGTGGGGACAGGGGGTATGGCTACACCTTC; CDR3: CAWSGDRGYGYTF; D: TRBD1; V: TRBV30; size: NA; J: TRBJ1-2
DNA: TGTGCCAGCAGTGCCGGGACTCCATCTGAAGCTTTCTTT; CDR3: CASSAGTPSEAFF; D: NA; V: TRBV25-1; size: few; J: TRBJ1-1
DNA: TGTGCCAGCAGTTACGTCTTGGGACAGGGTAACTATGGCTACACCTTC; CDR3: CASSYVLGQGNYGYTF; D: TRBD1; V: TRBV6-5; size: NA; J: TRBJ1-2
DNA: TGTGCCAGCAGCTTGAAGCTGCTAGCCGATGAGCAGTTCTTC; CDR3: CASSLKLLADEQFF; D: NA; V: TRBV5-6; size: NA; J: TRBJ2-1
DNA: TGTGCCAGCAGCTTTACAGGGGATGGCTACACCTTC; CDR3: CASSFTGDGYTF; D: TRBD1; V: TRBV11-2; size: NA; J: TRBJ1-2
DNA: TGTGCTTTCCTGCGAGGGGGAGAGACTGAAGCTTTCTTT; CDR3: CAFLRGGETEAFF; D: NA; V: TRBV7-9; size: once; J: TRBJ1-1
DNA: TGTGCCAGCAGTCCCGGCTTACCGGGGGGGGGCTACACCTTC; CDR3: CASSPGLPGGGYTF; D: NA; V: TRBV27; size: NA; J: TRBJ1-2
DNA: TGTGCCAGCAGCCGCGGACAGCAAGGCAATCAGCCCCAGCATTTT; CDR3: CASSRGQQGNQPQHF; D: NA; V: TRBV28; size: NA; J: TRBJ1-5
DNA: TGCGCCAGCAGCTTGGATGGGCAACCCTACGAGCAGTACTTC; CDR3: CASSLDGQPYEQYF; D: NA; V: TRBV5-1; size: NA; J: TRBJ2-7
DNA: TGTGCCAGCAGCGTACGAGCGGGGGGGCCCGGGGAGCAGTTCTTC; CDR3: CASSVRAGGPGEQFF; D: TRBD2; V: TRBV9; size: NA; J: TRBJ2-1